The 5 T cell receptor beta chains below come from one sample, sequenced in a study of blood T cell repertoires in COVID-19. Clones were read by immunoSEQ multiplex PCR, and TCRdb kept only the in-frame ones, dropping some. The sample shows a few hundred thousand clones, 86% of them seen only once. The sequenced sample was peripheral blood. All receptors come from a young man with active or convalescent COVID-19.

The chain joins TRBV7-6 to TRBJ1-4; possibly TRBD1 for D (5 bases). CDR3 length: 13 residues. CDR1 is SGHVS and CDR2 is FNYEAQ in the germline V gene. The V end was cut by 5 bases, the J end by 6 bases, with 10 bases between. The CDR3 coding sequence is TGTGCCAGCAGCCTACGGGGGGATGAAAAACTGTTTTTT. Protein sequence: CASSLRGDEKLFF.

The chain has TRBV24-1 and TRBJ2-2, with D possibly matching TRBD1 (6 bases). The CDR3 is 15 amino acids. CDR1 is KGHDR, CDR2 SFDVKD, per germline. V was trimmed by 3 bases and J by 3 bases, leaving 10 bases between them. CDR3 in amino acids: CATSDPGHHTGELFF. In DNA form, the CDR3 reads TGTGCCACCAGTGATCCGGGACATCACACCGGGGAGCTGTTTTTT.

The chain carries TRBV7-2 and TRBJ2-7; no clear D. CDR3 length: 12 amino acids. Germline V lookup: CDR1 SGHTA, CDR2 FQGNSA. V dropped 3 bases and J dropped 3 bases, with 6 bases sitting between them. The DNA of the CDR3 is TGTGCCAGCAGCTTTAACGGCTACGAGCAGTACTTC. Amino acids: CASSFNGYEQYF.

The chain employs TRBV9 and TRBJ2-7, with TRBD1 matching 9 bases. Germline lookup yields CDR1 SGDLS and CDR2 YYNGEE. The V and J ends lost 4 bases and 4 bases, in that order; junction bases with no gene match: 6. The CDR3 length is 14 residues. Written as DNA, the CDR3 is TGTGCCAGCAGCCCCCGGGACAGGGTTTACGAGCAGTACTTC. It codes for CASSPRDRVYEQYF.

About this clone itself: An end of the junction does not agree with germline; a read error may underlie this. The chain is built from TRBV7-7 and TRBJ2-1; tentative D call: TRBD2 (6 bases). CDR3 length equals 17 residues. Germline V lookup: CDR1 SSHAT, CDR2 FNYEAQ (reference sequence). The CDR3 DNA reads TGTGCTAGCAGCTCCGGGGTTGGAGGGGCGTCCTACAATGAGCAGTTCTTC. Translation: CASSSGVGGASYNEQFF. Full variable domain (outside the CDR3, taken from reference TRBV7-7 and TRBJ2-1): GAGVSQSPRYKVTKRGQDVTLRCDPISSHATLYWYQQALGQGPEFLTYFNYEAQPDKSGLPSDRFSAERPEGSISTLTIQRTEQRDSAMYRCASSSGVGGASYNEQFFGPGTRLTVL.